A single sample gave rise to the 31 T cell receptor beta chains below, sequenced in a study of T-cell reconstitution after alpha-beta-depleted transplantation in children. Unique molecular identifiers were built into the TCRbeta library. From the PCR reads, TCRdb called clonotypes with MiXCR, one entry per CDR3 protein. The sample shows 900,000 or so distinct CDR3 sequences, roughly 15% of them seen only once. The source material was PBMCs, mostly from graft donor cells, sampled 360 days after TCRalphabeta/CD19-depleted stem cell transplant. The receptors were sampled from a male patient younger than 18 who had a stem cell transplant for acute lymphoblastic leukemia, so the T cells may come from the graft donor.

V usage is TRBV18 and J usage is TRBJ2-7, with D perhaps matching TRBD2 (7 bases). The CDR3 has 14 residues. V lost 5 bases, J lost 3 bases, and 14 bases lay in between. Per germline, CDR1 KGHSH and CDR2 LQKENI. CDR3: CASSTDGGRYEQYF. In DNA, the CDR3 is TGTGCCAGCTCAACGGACGGGGGGCGCTACGAGCAGTACTTC.

The chain employs TRBV20-1 and TRBJ2-3, with TRBD2 identical over 13 bases. The CDR3 runs 14 residues. Germline-derived CDR1 and CDR2 are DFQATT and SNEGSKA (reference sequence). The V gene end was trimmed by 4 bases and the J gene end by 6 bases; junction bases not matched to a gene: 4. The CDR3 DNA reads TGCAGTGCTACCGGGACTAGCGGGATGGATACGCAGTATTTT. Amino acids: CSATGTSGMDTQYF.

The rearrangement joins TRBV20-1 to TRBJ1-3; 7 bases are a match to TRBD1. The germline gives CDR1 DFQATT, CDR2 SNEGSKA (reference sequence). V shed 7 bases and J 0 bases; nucleotides not matched to a gene: 9. This CDR3 has 15 residues. CDR3 residues: CSVFAGGNSGNTIYF. The DNA of the CDR3 is TGCAGTGTATTCGCAGGGGGAAACTCTGGAAACACCATATATTTT.

This clonotype was seen a handful of times. The CDR3 spells CASKKAGDGEQFF. The CDR3 coding sequence is TGTGCCAGCAAGAAAGCCGGCGATGGTGAGCAGTTCTTC. The gene calls are TRBV12-3 or TRBV12-4 and TRBJ2-1; D remains unclear. V lost 7 bases to trimming and J lost 9 bases, with 16 bases between them. This CDR3 has 13 residues.

This clonotype was picked up one time. The V gene is TRBV5-1, the J gene TRBJ2-1, with a possible D match to TRBD2 (6 bases). V was pared by 4 bases and J by 8 bases, with 25 bases between. The CDR3 consists of 17 residues. Germline-derived CDR1 and CDR2 are SGHRS and YFSETQ. This CDR3 is CASSPGLLPILRHEQFF. In DNA, the CDR3 is TGCGCCAGCAGCCCGGGACTCCTTCCGATTTTAAGGCATGAGCAGTTCTTC. The complete variable domain, with remaining parts taken from reference TRBV5-1 and TRBJ2-1, reads KAGVTQTPRYLIKTRGQQVTLSCSPISGHRSVSWYQQTPGQGLQFLFEYFSETQRNKGNFPGRFSGRQFSNSRSEMNVSTLELGDSALYLCASSPGLLPILRHEQFFGPGTRLTVL.

This clonotype was detected only a few times. The chain couples TRBV11-2 to TRBJ2-1; perhaps D is TRBD1 or TRBD2 (5 bases each). CDR1 and CDR2 from the germline V gene are SGHAT and FQNNGV. The CDR3 sequence is 15 residues long. V was pared by 0 bases and J by 5 bases, with 11 bases between. DNA of the CDR3: TGTGCCAGCAGCTTAGACCACGGGACCCACAATGAGCAGTTCTTC. Protein: CASSLDHGTHNEQFF.

V and J are TRBV7-9 and TRBJ2-5; D is perhaps TRBD1 (6 bases). Germline assignment: CDR1 SEHNR and CDR2 FQNEAQ (reference sequence). CDR3 size: 15 residues. The V end lost 1 base, the J end lost 1 base, and 10 bases lay between the germline ends. As DNA, the CDR3 is TGTGCCAGCAGCTTAGTACTCAGGGGCCAAGAGACCCAGTACTTC. This translates into CASSLVLRGQETQYF.

This clonotype was seen a handful of times. The V gene is TRBV24-1, the J gene TRBJ2-1; tentatively, D is TRBD2 (5 bases). CDR1 is KGHDR, CDR2 SFDVKD, per germline. CDR3 size: 13 residues. V lost 4 bases to trimming and J lost 8 bases, with 11 bases between them. The CDR3 protein is CATSDIASDEQFF. CDR3 in DNA: TGTGCCACCAGTGACATAGCGAGCGATGAGCAGTTCTTC.

This chain joins TRBV4-2 and TRBJ2-7; 11 bases line up with TRBD2. The J segment lost 5 bases and the V segment lost 3 bases, leaving 9 bases of the junction unmatched. CDR1 is LGHNA, CDR2 YNFKEQ, per germline. The CDR3 loop spans 16 amino acids. The CDR3 bases are TGTGCCAGCAGCCATTGGTTAGCGGGAGGGCCCCACGAGCAGTACTTC. This sequence encodes CASSHWLAGGPHEQYF.

The chain couples TRBV7-9 to TRBJ1-5; D perhaps matches TRBD1 (6 bases). Deletions cut 4 bases from V and 4 bases from J, with 20 bases between. Looked up from germline, CDR1 is SEHNR and CDR2 is FQNEAQ (reference sequence). The CDR3 runs to 17 residues. The CDR3 protein is CASSSLDRGQSNQPQHF. The CDR3, as DNA: TGTGCCAGCAGCTCCCTCGACCGGGGGCAGTCTAATCAGCCCCAGCATTTT.

The gene calls are TRBV10-3 and TRBJ2-7, with a weak D call TRBD1 (5 bases). CDR1 is ENHRY, CDR2 SYGVKD, per germline. V lost 7 bases, J lost 0 bases, and 16 bases lay in between. This CDR3 comprises 15 residues. The CDR3 region is CAIKATADISYEQYF. The CDR3 DNA reads as TGTGCCATCAAAGCGACAGCTGATATCTCCTACGAGCAGTACTTC.

The V gene is TRBV19, the J gene TRBJ2-4, with D possibly TRBD1 on 6 matching bases. The V and J ends lost 3 bases and 0 bases respectively, with 9 bases between them. CDR1 and CDR2 from the germline V gene are LNHDA and SQIVND (reference sequence). The CDR3 length is 15 residues. This CDR3 reads CASSMTGLAKNIQYF. The CDR3 coding sequence is TGTGCCAGTAGTATGACAGGACTAGCCAAAAACATTCAGTACTTC.

This rearrangement joins TRBV10-3 to TRBJ2-1; 16 nucleotides agree with TRBD2. Trimming cost V 3 bases and J 8 bases; bases outside gene matches: 19. The CDR3 consists of 21 residues. Germline V gene lookup returns CDR1 ENHRY and CDR2 SYGVKD. The CDR3 bases are TGTGCCATCAGTGACAAGTTTTGGGGACTAGCGGGAGGGTTCCTACGTGATGAGCAGTTCTTC. Its protein is CAISDKFWGLAGGFLRDEQFF.

This clonotype was observed a few times. The rearrangement links TRBV12-3 or TRBV12-4 to TRBJ1-4, with D perhaps matching TRBD1 (5 bases). V was trimmed by 6 bases and J by 5 bases, leaving 10 bases between them. The CDR3 runs to 13 residues. DNA for the CDR3: TGTGCCAGCAGCCCGGGGGGAAATGAAAAACTGTTTTTT. It encodes CASSPGGNEKLFF.

The chain couples TRBV5-1 to TRBJ1-4; 10 nucleotides match TRBD1. Germline loops: CDR1 SGHRS, CDR2 YFSETQ. The J segment lost 8 bases and the V segment lost 4 bases, leaving 8 bases of the junction unmatched. The CDR3 extends over 15 amino acids. CDR3 region: CASSQGQGNREKLFF. CDR3 nucleotides: TGCGCCAGCAGCCAGGGACAGGGGAATCGGGAAAAACTGTTTTTT.

This clonotype was found a few times. The chain recombines TRBV15 with TRBJ1-2, with D possibly being TRBD1 (5 bases). Looked up from germline, CDR1 is LNHNV and CDR2 is YYDKDF (reference sequence). The V gene lost 4 bases and the J gene lost 7 bases, with 19 bases spanning the gap. The CDR3 spans 15 residues. The CDR3 loop reads CATSILNLDSGGYTF. The CDR3 region has the DNA TGTGCCACCAGCATCCTTAATCTAGACAGCGGTGGCTACACCTTC.

V and J are TRBV27 and TRBJ2-7; D uncertain. The CDR3 has 14 residues. The V gene's germline CDR1 is MNHEY and CDR2 SMNVEV (reference sequence). The germline V and J ends were trimmed by 0 bases and 8 bases, with 14 bases remaining between them. CDR3 sequence (DNA): TGTGCCAGCAGTTTATCAGGGTATGGGAACCAGCAGTACTTC. Amino acid sequence: CASSLSGYGNQQYF.

This clonotype was seen only a few times. The chain's CDR3 is CASSPWLAPSYNEQFF. As DNA, the CDR3 is TGTGCCAGCAGCCCGTGGCTAGCCCCCTCCTACAATGAGCAGTTCTTC. V is TRBV4-2 and J is TRBJ2-1, with a possible D match to TRBD2 (5 bases). Germline lookup yields CDR1 LGHNA and CDR2 YNFKEQ. The CDR3 contains 16 residues. Trimming stripped 4 bases from V and 0 bases from J, with 13 bases between.

This clonotype has just a few counts. The V gene is TRBV5-1, the J gene TRBJ2-3; unclear D gene. Between the trimmed V and J ends, which lost 1 base and 4 bases, there was a span of 10 bases. CDR1 SGHRS and CDR2 YFSETQ come from the germline V gene. The CDR3 has 14 residues. CDR3 amino acids: CASSLSPLPDTQYF. The DNA of the CDR3 is TGCGCCAGCAGCTTGTCTCCGCTGCCAGATACGCAGTATTTT.

This clonotype was seen only a few times. The chain employs TRBV29-1 and TRBJ2-3, with 14 positions matching TRBD2. This CDR3 comprises 15 residues. The V segment lost 6 bases and the J segment 5 bases; nucleotides outside the gene matches: 7. Germline CDR1 SQVTM, CDR2 ANQGSEA. In nucleotides, the CDR3 is TGCAGCGTCGCAGGGACTAGCGGGAGACAAGATACGCAGTATTTT. It yields the protein CSVAGTSGRQDTQYF.

The chain has TRBV15 and TRBJ2-2, with a weak D call TRBD2 (6 bases). Trimming left V 5 bases short and J 5 bases short, with 15 bases between. The CDR3 sequence is 15 residues long. Germline values: CDR1 LNHNV, CDR2 YYDKDF (reference sequence). DNA of the CDR3: TGTGCCACCAGCCGCCCGACTAGAGCTACCGGGGAGCTGTTTTTT. Translation gives CATSRPTRATGELFF.

This clonotype occurred a few times. The chain combines TRBV7-2 with TRBJ2-5; 11 bases fit TRBD1. CDR3 length equals 15 residues. CDR1 is SGHTA, CDR2 FQGNSA, per germline. V was clipped by 5 bases and J by 5 bases; unmatched bases: 7. Here the CDR3 DNA reads TGTGCCAGCAGCCAGGACAGGGGGCGTACGGAGACCCAGTACTTC. Its protein is CASSQDRGRTETQYF. The whole variable domain, remainder taken from reference TRBV7-2 and TRBJ2-5, is GAGVSQSPSNKVTEKGKDVELRCDPISGHTALYWYRQSLGQGLEFLIYFQGNSAPDKSGLPSDRFSAERTGGSVSTLTIQRTQQEDSAVYLCASSQDRGRTETQYFGPGTRLLVL.

Many counts were recorded for this clonotype. The rearrangement uses TRBV20-1 and TRBJ2-5, with 10 bases aligning to TRBD2. The trim removed 3 bases at V and 5 bases at J, leaving 9 bases unmatched. The CDR3 sequence is 15 residues long. CDR1 DFQATT and CDR2 SNEGSKA come from the germline V gene (reference sequence). CDR3 in amino acids: CSASQASGGPETQYF. CDR3 nucleotides: TGCAGTGCTAGTCAAGCTAGCGGGGGCCCGGAGACCCAGTACTTC.

Worth noting for this clonotype: A single base separates this from a much larger clone, so it may be a read error. CDR3 loop: CGARDRLAGGYNEQFF. CDR3 in DNA: TGCGGTGCTAGAGATCGGCTAGCGGGAGGGTACAATGAGCAGTTCTTC. V and J are TRBV20-1 and TRBJ2-1; 12 bases map to TRBD2. The CDR3 is 16 amino acids. Germline CDR1 reads DFQATT; CDR2 reads SNEGSKA (reference sequence).

This clonotype was observed a few times. The gene calls are TRBV10-1 and TRBJ2-3, with no clear D. CDR1 WNHNN and CDR2 SYGVQD come from the germline V gene (reference sequence). The germline V and J ends were trimmed by 1 base and 0 bases, with 5 bases remaining between them. The CDR3 length is 14 residues. The CDR3 protein is CASSEWASTDTQYF. The CDR3 DNA reads as TGCGCCAGCAGTGAGTGGGCTAGCACAGATACGCAGTATTTT.

This clonotype was recorded a few times. This sequence joins TRBV7-9 and TRBJ1-1, with 8 bases identical to TRBD1. This CDR3 is built from 16 residues. The V gene end was trimmed by 2 bases and the J gene end by 5 bases; junction bases not matched to a gene: 10. Germline assignment: CDR1 SEHNR and CDR2 FQNEAQ (reference sequence). In DNA, the CDR3 is TGTGCCAGCAGCTTACCCCGGACAGGGTTAAGTACTGAAGCTTTCTTT. As protein: CASSLPRTGLSTEAFF.

This clonotype was recorded a few times. V usage is TRBV5-1 and J usage is TRBJ1-3, with D maybe TRBD1 (5 bases). The CDR3 runs to 16 residues. CDR1 is SGHRS, CDR2 YFSETQ, per germline. V was clipped by 0 bases and J by 3 bases, with 13 bases between them. For the CDR3, the DNA is TGCGCCAGCAGCTTGGATCCTTGGGGCGGTGGAAACACCATATATTTT. Translating it yields CASSLDPWGGGNTIYF.

With respect to this clonotype: Compared with germline, one end of the junction differs, possibly owing to a read error. The CDR3 DNA reads TGTGCCAGCGGCTTCCGAATTGAGCAGTTCTTC. It is translated as CASGFRIEQFF. This sequence joins TRBV11-2 and TRBJ2-1; D ambiguous. CDR3 length: 11 residues. CDR1 is SGHAT, CDR2 FQNNGV, per germline.

This clonotype has at least ten counts. The gene calls are TRBV2 and TRBJ2-1; 7 nucleotides align to TRBD2. V was pared by 6 bases and J by 0 bases, with 5 bases of the junction left unmatched. The CDR3 has 15 amino acids. Germline CDR1 is SNHLY and CDR2 is FYNNEI. The CDR3 is CASRASGSSYNEQFF. The CDR3 DNA is TGTGCCAGCAGGGCTAGCGGATCCTCCTACAATGAGCAGTTCTTC.

This clonotype was counted between two and nine times. The chain has TRBV7-8 and TRBJ2-2; the D gene is possibly TRBD1 (5 bases). The length of the CDR3 is 18 residues. V was cut by 6 bases and J by 2 bases, with 22 bases left in between. The V gene's germline CDR1 is SGHVS and CDR2 FQNEAQ. CDR3 amino acids: CASSSLGFMTANTGELFF. The CDR3 bases are TGTGCCAGCAGTTCGTTGGGTTTTATGACAGCTAACACCGGGGAGCTGTTTTTT.

This clonotype appeared many times. This sequence joins TRBV7-6 and TRBJ2-1, with D possibly matching TRBD2 (5 bases). The length of the CDR3 is 15 residues. V dropped 2 bases and J dropped 6 bases, with 14 bases sitting between them. In germline, CDR1 is SGHVS, CDR2 FNYEAQ. CDR3 nucleotide sequence: TGTGCCAGCAGCTTACACCCGGAAGGAGGCAATGAGCAGTTCTTC. It encodes CASSLHPEGGNEQFF.